This T cell receptor beta chain comes out of a study of T cell responses to AZD1222 COVID-19 vaccine. Findings of the study overall: Reports indicate that nearly half of spike-specific TCRs are directed at unmutated variant regions.

Profiled with immunoSEQ multiplex PCR; TCRdb holds only in-frame clones, not every one. The sample records 90,000 to 150,000 clones, around 84% being singletons. A note on this clone: As yet, its antigen is unknown.

The CDR3 has 12 amino acids. Germline lookup yields CDR1 SNHLY and CDR2 FYNNEI. The V end lost 8 bases, the J end lost 5 bases, and 10 bases lay between the germline ends. The clonotype comes from an adult who received the AZD1222 COVID-19 vaccine. The source was peripheral blood, collected 28 days after the second AZD1222 dose. This rearrangement joins TRBV2 to TRBJ2-1; no clear D. CDR3 in DNA: TGTGCCAGCCTTACTCGTGACAATGAGCAGTTCTTC. Encoded protein: CASLTRDNEQFF.